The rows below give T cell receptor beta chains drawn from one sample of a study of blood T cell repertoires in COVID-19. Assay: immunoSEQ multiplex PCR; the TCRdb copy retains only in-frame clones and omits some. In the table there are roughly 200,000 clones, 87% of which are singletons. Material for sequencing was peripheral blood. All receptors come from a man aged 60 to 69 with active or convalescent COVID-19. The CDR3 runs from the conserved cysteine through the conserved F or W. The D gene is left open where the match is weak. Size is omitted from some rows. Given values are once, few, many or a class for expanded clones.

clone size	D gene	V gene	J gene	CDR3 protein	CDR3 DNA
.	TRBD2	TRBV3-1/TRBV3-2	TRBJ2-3	CASSQAGLAGTDTQYF	TGTGCCAGCAGCCAAGCGGGACTAGCGGGGACAGATACGCAGTATTTT
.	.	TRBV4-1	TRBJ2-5	CASSPSAGQFGETQYF	TGCGCCAGCAGCCCGAGCGCCGGACAATTCGGGGAGACCCAGTACTTC
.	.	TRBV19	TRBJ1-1	CASSIGRGPEAFF	TGTGCCAGTAGTATTGGCAGGGGCCCTGAAGCTTTCTTT
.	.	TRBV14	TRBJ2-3	CASSQVQSRTDTQYF	TGTGCCAGCAGCCAAGTCCAGTCTCGCACAGATACGCAGTATTTT
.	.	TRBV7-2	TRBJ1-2	CASSLDGGRRYTF	TGTGCCAGCAGCTTAGATGGGGGCCGGAGGTACACCTTC
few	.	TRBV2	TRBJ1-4	CASSDLGHHLGEKLFF	TGTGCCAGCAGTGACCTAGGACATCACCTAGGGGAAAAACTGTTTTTT
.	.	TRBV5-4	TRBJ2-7	CASSEGGGRSSYEQYF	TGTGCCAGCAGCGAAGGGGGGGGCCGAAGCTCCTACGAGCAGTACTTC
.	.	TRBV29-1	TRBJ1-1	CSARREASTTEAFF	TGCAGCGCCCGTCGGGAGGCGAGTACCACTGAAGCTTTCTTT
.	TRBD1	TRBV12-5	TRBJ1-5	CASGLGGTGLRPQHF	TGTGCTAGTGGTTTGGGGGGGACAGGGTTACGGCCCCAGCATTTT
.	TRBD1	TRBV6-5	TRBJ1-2	CATTVQGARTGYTF	TGTGCCACCACAGTCCAGGGGGCTAGAACTGGCTACACCTTC
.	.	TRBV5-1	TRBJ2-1	CASRSRDTAYNEQFF	TGCGCCAGCAGGTCCCGGGACACAGCCTACAATGAGCAGTTCTTC
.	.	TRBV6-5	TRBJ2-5	CASSWGLEETQYF	TGTGCCAGCAGTTGGGGACTCGAAGAGACCCAGTACTTC
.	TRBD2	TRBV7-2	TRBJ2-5	CASSLLAGGQETQYF	TGTGCCAGCAGCTTACTAGCGGGGGGCCAAGAGACCCAGTACTTC
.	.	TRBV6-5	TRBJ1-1	CASRGPRDKATEAFF	TGTGCCAGCAGAGGACCCCGGGACAAGGCCACTGAAGCTTTCTTT
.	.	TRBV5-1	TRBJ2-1	CASRLRGGDEQFF	TGCGCCAGCAGGCTGAGAGGAGGGGATGAGCAGTTCTTC
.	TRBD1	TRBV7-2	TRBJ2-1	CASSRGQGAYSYNEQFF	TGTGCCAGCAGCAGGGGACAGGGGGCGTACTCCTACAATGAGCAGTTCTTC
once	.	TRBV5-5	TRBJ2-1	CASSLAGTYNEQFF	TGTGCCAGCAGCTTGGCCGGTACCTACAATGAGCAGTTCTTC
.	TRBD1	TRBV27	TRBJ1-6	CASSLTGTGGRSPLHF	TGTGCCAGCAGTTTAACCGGGACAGGGGGCCGGTCACCCCTCCACTTT
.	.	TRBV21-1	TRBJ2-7	CASSSPGLAINEQYF	TGTGCCAGCAGCTCTCCGGGACTAGCGATTAACGAGCAGTACTTC
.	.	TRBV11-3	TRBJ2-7	CASSRREVYEQYF	TGTGCCAGCAGCCGCCGCGAGGTCTACGAGCAGTACTTC
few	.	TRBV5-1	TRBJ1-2	CASSLEAGYNYGYTF	TGCGCCAGCAGCTTGGAAGCAGGGTATAACTATGGCTACACCTTC
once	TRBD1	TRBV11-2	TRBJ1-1	CASSLGGRGTEAFF	TGTGCCAGCAGCTTAGGTGGCAGGGGGACTGAAGCTTTCTTT
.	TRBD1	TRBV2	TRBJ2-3	CASKTGQGDPTQYF	TGTGCCAGCAAAACGGGACAGGGGGACCCAACGCAGTATTTT
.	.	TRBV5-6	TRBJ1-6	CASSLQRGSYNSPLHF	TGTGCCAGCAGCTTACAAAGAGGGTCCTATAATTCACCCCTCCACTTT
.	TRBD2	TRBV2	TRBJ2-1	CASKLAGEYNEQFF	TGTGCCAGCAAACTAGCGGGGGAGTACAATGAGCAGTTCTTC
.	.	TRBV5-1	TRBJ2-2	CASSGGAANTGELFF	TGCGCCAGCAGCGGAGGAGCAGCAAACACCGGGGAGCTGTTTTTT
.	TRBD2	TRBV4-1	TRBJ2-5	CASSQAMVAGGLGETQYF	TGCGCCAGCAGCCAAGCGATGGTAGCGGGGGGGCTTGGGGAGACCCAGTACTTC
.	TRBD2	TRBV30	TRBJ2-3	CAWSLSGGGSTDTQYF	TGTGCCTGGAGTCTAAGTGGGGGGGGGAGCACAGATACGCAGTATTTT
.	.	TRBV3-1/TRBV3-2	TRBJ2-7	CASSQLATSNEQYF	TGTGCCAGCAGCCAGTTGGCGACTAGTAACGAGCAGTACTTC
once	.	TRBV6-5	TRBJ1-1	CATAGAGTEAFF	TGTGCCACTGCGGGCGCCGGCACTGAAGCTTTCTTT
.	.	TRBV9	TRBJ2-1	CASSPFDRSSYNEQFF	TGTGCCAGCAGCCCCTTTGACAGGAGCTCCTACAATGAGCAGTTCTTC
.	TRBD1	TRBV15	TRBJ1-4	CATSGTGGGHEKLFF	TGTGCCACCAGCGGGACAGGGGGAGGTCACGAAAAACTGTTTTTT
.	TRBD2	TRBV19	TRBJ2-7	CASSIRPRGAYEQYF	TGTGCCAGTAGTATACGGCCCCGGGGGGCCTACGAGCAGTACTTC
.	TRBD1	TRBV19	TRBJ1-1	CASSAPDRLNTEAFF	TGTGCCAGTAGTGCACCGGACAGGTTGAACACTGAAGCTTTCTTT
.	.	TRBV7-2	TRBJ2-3	CASSILGGAVTNTQYF	TGTGCCAGCAGCATCCTTGGGGGCGCAGTCACAAATACGCAGTATTTT
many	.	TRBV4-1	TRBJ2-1	CASSQDSFSYNEQFF	TGCGCCAGCAGCCAAGATAGCTTCTCCTACAATGAGCAGTTCTTC
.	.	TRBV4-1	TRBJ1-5	CASSQAAQGPDQPQHF	TGCGCCAGCAGCCAAGCGGCCCAGGGTCCGGATCAGCCCCAGCATTTT
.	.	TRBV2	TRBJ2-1	CASRGTSSHLEQFF	TGTGCCAGCAGGGGAACTAGCTCTCATCTTGAGCAGTTCTTC
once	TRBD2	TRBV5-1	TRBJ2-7	CASSSAGGAYEQYF	TGCGCCAGCAGCTCCGCGGGGGGAGCTTACGAGCAGTACTTC
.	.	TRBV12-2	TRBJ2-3	CASRFPSSDTQYF	TGTGCAAGTCGCTTCCCCTCCTCGGATACGCAGTATTTT
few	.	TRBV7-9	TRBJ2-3	CASSYQGSGTDTQYF	TGTGCCAGCAGCTACCAGGGTAGTGGAACAGATACGCAGTATTTT
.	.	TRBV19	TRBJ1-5	CASSIRLWAEPTFSNQPQHF	TGTGCCAGTAGTATCCGTCTGTGGGCAGAACCTACTTTTAGCAATCAGCCCCAGCATTTT
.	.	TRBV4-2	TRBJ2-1	CASSQEEGGGNEQFF	TGTGCCAGCAGCCAAGAGGAGGGGGGGGGCAATGAGCAGTTCTTC
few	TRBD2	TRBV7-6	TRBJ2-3	CASSLAPSGTLGTQYF	TGTGCCAGCAGCTTAGCCCCCAGCGGGACTTTAGGTACGCAGTATTTT
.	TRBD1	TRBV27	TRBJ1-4	CASSLSGFLKGQNNEKLFF	TGTGCCAGCAGTTTATCAGGGTTTCTAAAGGGACAGAATAATGAAAAACTGTTTTTT
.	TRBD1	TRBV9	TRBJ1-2	CASSVGQGASGYTF	TGTGCCAGCAGCGTTGGACAGGGGGCGAGCGGCTACACCTTC
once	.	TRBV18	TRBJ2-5	CASSQEGETQYF	TGTGCCAGCTCACAAGAGGGAGAGACCCAGTACTTC
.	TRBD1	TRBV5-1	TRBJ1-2	CASSTRDRGQGGYTF	TGCGCCAGCAGCACCCGGGACAGGGGGCAGGGTGGCTACACCTTC
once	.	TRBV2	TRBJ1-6	CASSTTGIWAPLHF	TGTGCCAGCAGTACCACAGGGATCTGGGCACCCCTCCACTTT
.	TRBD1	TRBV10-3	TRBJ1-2	CAISEVPGTGDGYTF	TGTGCCATCAGTGAAGTCCCCGGGACAGGGGATGGCTACACCTTC
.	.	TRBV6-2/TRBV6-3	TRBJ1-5	CASSYNRAGMVPQHF	TGTGCCAGCAGTTACAACCGGGCAGGGATGGTACCCCAGCATTTT
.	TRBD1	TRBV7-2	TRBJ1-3	CASSFPDRSSGNTIYF	TGTGCCAGCAGCTTTCCGGACAGGAGCTCTGGAAACACCATATATTTT
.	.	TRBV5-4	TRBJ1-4	CASSLEAGDEKLFF	TGTGCCAGCAGCTTGGAGGCAGGGGACGAAAAACTGTTTTTT
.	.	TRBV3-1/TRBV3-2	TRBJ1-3	CASSQNWGAGNTIYF	TGTGCCAGCAGCCAGAATTGGGGCGCTGGAAACACCATATATTTT
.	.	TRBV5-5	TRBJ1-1	CASSFIHMNTEAFF	TGTGCCAGCAGCTTTATACACATGAACACTGAAGCTTTCTTT
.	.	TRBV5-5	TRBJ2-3	CASSFFGRWTGGADTQYF	TGTGCCAGCAGCTTCTTCGGAAGGTGGACAGGAGGGGCAGATACGCAGTATTTT
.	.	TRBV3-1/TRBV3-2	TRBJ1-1	CASSLRGLMNTEAFF	TGTGCCAGCAGCCTTCGGGGTTTAATGAACACTGAAGCTTTCTTT
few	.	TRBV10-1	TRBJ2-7	CASSDPQTTYEQYF	TGCGCCAGCAGTGATCCACAGACCACCTACGAGCAGTACTTC